This entry concerns a single TCR beta chain. Its target is not known. Germline V CDR1 and CDR2: MNHEY, SVGEGT. V lost 4 bases to trimming and J lost 7 bases, with 11 bases between them. The length of the CDR3 is 13 residues. These data are taken from a study of T cell responses to AZD1222 COVID-19 vaccine. Some clones are missing from TCRdb's copy, which holds only in-frame ones; the method was immunoSEQ multiplex PCR. This sample yields just over 80,000 clones, of which around 89% are seen a single time; less than 7.5% belongs to the top ten. Study-level points and caveats: Females made up more of the donors, who were largely white British, and clonal diversity may have come out too low. As reported, nearly half of all spike-specific TCRs target variant regions that are unmutated.

This TCR was recovered from an adult in good health. The sample was peripheral blood, taken on day 0 of AZD1222 vaccination. This rearrangement joins TRBV6-2 or TRBV6-3 to TRBJ1-5; D is unresolved. CDR3 nucleotides: TGTGCCAGCAGTTGGAGCAGAGGGCAGCCCCAGCATTTT. As protein: CASSWSRGQPQHF.